The 8 T cell receptor beta chains below all came from one sample that was sequenced in a study of blood T cell repertoires in COVID-19. Assay used: immunoSEQ multiplex PCR; TCRdb lists only in-frame clones, some missing. This sample has around 270,000 clones; 85% to 90% occur once, and the top ten carry approximately 4.2%. The sequenced sample consisted of peripheral blood. These receptors were collected from a middle-aged man with acute or convalescent COVID-19.

This sequence joins TRBV2 and TRBJ1-5; D might be TRBD1 (5 bases). The CDR3 extends over 9 amino acids. Trimming stripped 11 bases from V and 7 bases from J, with 6 bases between. Germline V CDR1 and CDR2: SNHLY, FYNNEI. CDR3 coding DNA: TGTGCCTCAGGGCAGCCCCAGCATTTT. This encodes CASGQPQHF.

This clone was recorded once. The J gene is TRBJ2-7, the V gene TRBV2, with D tentatively TRBD2 (6 bases). CDR1 and CDR2 (germline): SNHLY, FYNNEI. Trimming removed 5 bases at V and 3 bases at J, with 17 bases between. This CDR3 has 15 residues. The CDR3 DNA reads as TGTGCCAGCAGTTTAAGTGGGGACTTGAGCTACGAGCAGTACTTC. This codes for CASSLSGDLSYEQYF.

This clone was found once. V gene TRBV3-1 (or the pseudogene TRBV3-2) combines with J gene TRBJ1-5, with unresolved D. V lost 2 bases, J lost 6 bases, and 8 bases lay in between. The CDR3 has 13 residues. The germline V gene encodes CDR1 LGHDT and CDR2 YNNKEL (reference sequence). CDR3 bases: TGTGCCAGCAGCCAACAGGTAGGTCAGCCCCAGCATTTT. Translating it yields CASSQQVGQPQHF.

The gene calls are TRBV30 and TRBJ1-6; D gene uncertain. Trimming stripped 0 bases from V and 4 bases from J, with 10 bases between. This CDR3 contains 15 residues. Per germline, CDR1 GTSNPN and CDR2 SVGIG (reference sequence). CDR3 DNA sequence: TGTGCCTGGAGTGTAATAACATTGTATAATTCACCCCTCCACTTT. As protein: CAWSVITLYNSPLHF.

The chain carries TRBV3-1 (or the pseudogene TRBV3-2) and TRBJ1-1, with unresolved D. The V and J ends lost 4 bases and 7 bases respectively, with 10 bases between them. The V gene's germline CDR1 is LGHDT and CDR2 YNNKEL (reference sequence). The CDR3 is 12 amino acids. CDR3 sequence reads: CASSRRAGEAFF. The CDR3, as DNA: TGTGCCAGCAGCCGGCGGGCTGGTGAAGCTTTCTTT.

The V gene is TRBV11-2, the J gene TRBJ1-1; tentative D call: TRBD1 (6 bases). Germline V gives CDR1 SGHAT, CDR2 FQNNGV. Trimming left V 2 bases short and J 2 bases short, with 12 bases between. This CDR3 is 15 amino acids long. In DNA, the CDR3 is TGTGCCAGCAGCTTAAGTACAGGGAGCAACACTGAAGCTTTCTTT. Residues: CASSLSTGSNTEAFF.

The genes are TRBV10-2 and TRBJ1-2; D is uncertain. The CDR3 is 14 amino acids. Germline lookup yields CDR1 WSHSY and CDR2 SAAADI. The ends were cut back, 3 bases at V and 7 bases at J, with 15 bases in the middle. The chain's CDR3 is CASSEVGVAGGYTF. In nucleotides, the CDR3 is TGCGCCAGCAGTGAAGTCGGGGTGGCGGGTGGCTACACCTTC.

The J gene is TRBJ1-1, the V gene TRBV19; TRBD1 is a possible D gene (6 bases). The V end lost 5 bases, the J end lost 5 bases, and 12 bases lay between the germline ends. Germline CDR1 and CDR2: LNHDA and SQIVND (reference sequence). CDR3 length equals 13 residues. CDR3 nucleotides: TGTGCCAGTAGTTACAGGGTGGGGACTGAAGCTTTCTTT. Amino acids: CASSYRVGTEAFF. The full variable domain, its missing parts supplied by reference TRBV19 and TRBJ1-1, is DGGITQSPKYLFRKEGQNVTLSCEQNLNHDAMYWYRQDPGQGLRLIYYSQIVNDFQKGDIAEGYSVSREKKESFPLTVTSAQKNPTAFYLCASSYRVGTEAFFGQGTRLTVV.